This T cell receptor (beta chain) is drawn from a study of Ad26.COV2.S vaccination and SARS-CoV-2 variants. Treatment described: about 20 received Ad26.COV2.S at low or high dose, single or two shots; roughly five received placebo; per-sample allocation not given. Following the first vaccine or placebo injection, samples were taken on day 63. Concerning this clone: Its antigen is not identified.

The protocol was immunoSEQ multiplex PCR, while the TCRdb copy is restricted to in-frame clones and leaves out a portion. The table includes some 290,000 clones, around four fifths detected once. With V trimmed by 0 bases and J by 5 bases, 12 bases remained unmatched. CDR1 and CDR2 from the germline V gene are SGHTA and FQGNSA. This CDR3 region has 19 residues. Findings of the study overall: From the TCR breadth and depth analyses, total T cell responses may have been underestimated. The study found similar non-spike TCR breadth in vaccine and placebo recipients. Considerable breadth of spike-specific CD8+ and CD4+ T cell responses has reportedly been documented following vaccination. Vaccinees showed greater spike-specific TCR breadth than placebo recipients.

Sequencing used peripheral blood, obtained in a trial of Ad26.COV2.S vaccine versus placebo. The chain uses TRBV7-2 and TRBJ2-5, with 13 bases that match TRBD2. The clonotype comes from a person aged 18 to 59 who received the Ad26.COV2.S COVID-19 vaccine or a placebo. The CDR3: CASSLALLAGGWTTETQYF. CDR3 DNA: TGTGCCAGCAGCTTAGCGCTACTAGCGGGGGGGTGGACCACGGAGACCCAGTACTTC.